Reported below is one T cell receptor beta chain. In its sample, this clone was seen once. There is no known antigen for this receptor. Base quality data are lacking; no much larger clone is found one base away. This sample stems from a study of blood T cell repertoires in COVID-19 (TCRdb year 2020). Study-level background: The collaborator samples originated in the United States, Italy and Spain and spanned the acute and convalescent phases of COVID-19. The prospective study material was composed of cDNA or gDNA derived from T cells, B-cell-depleted T cells, or PBMCs. Deeply sampled blood TCRbeta repertoires from subjects exposed to, actively infected with, or recovered from COVID-19 were included in the dataset. The repertoires were released in a freely available public database intended as a resource for research on the immune response to SARS-CoV-2. Samples were obtained from the ongoing ImmuneRACE study (first 160 participants) and from roughly 1,300 subjects provided by 6 global collaborators. The sample metadata nearly always contained a de-identified subject ID, COVID-19 status, age in years and sex. Where available, HLA class I and class II types were obtained from metadata supplied by the sample provider rather than from assay-based typing. Paper-wide results and their limitations: The amount of clinical and demographic metadata varied by source and participant and was provided uncurated.

TCRbeta CDR3 regions were amplified from genomic DNA using the immunoSEQ Assay, a bias-controlled multiplex PCR. As for the original processing: The number of nucleated cells in each sample was estimated by amplification of reference gene primers within the assay. To quantify the absolute abundance of each unique TCRbeta CDR3 rearrangement, sequence reads were collapsed and filtered. For each sample, productive Simpson clonality was calculated by taking the square root of Simpson's diversity index across productive rearrangements. The clones in this table, taken by TCRdb from immuneACCESS, are in-frame only. Not every clone is retained; where verified, under half of the shortfall comes from an unresolved V gene, and the cause of the rest is unknown. Clone size and the V and J calls come from that table; the DNA yielded D and trimming. The sample table shows about 440,000 clones, and 80% to 90% are seen once. Roughly 4% of the sample comes from the top ten.

Measured from the cysteine to the phenylalanine, the CDR3 is 14 residues long. CDR3 DNA is the only sequence kept; it has 42 bases, read in frame from the first base. The germline V gene specifies MNHEY as CDR1 and SVGAGI as CDR2. V is clipped by 7 bases and J by 7 bases, and the sequence between their germline boundaries is 19 bases long. Each collaborating institution followed its own protocols to collect whole blood in K2EDTA tubes. Collaborator samples were shipped for TCRbeta analysis as frozen whole blood, isolated PBMCs, or DNA extracted from either sample type. This receptor was identified in a woman between 25 and 40 years old with acute or convalescent COVID-19. The chain is made from TRBV6-5 and TRBJ1-2; the best D guess is TRBD1, with 6 bases matching. Sequencing was performed on peripheral blood. The bases are TGTGCCAGCAACAAACAGGGCAGGGGCGGTGGCTACACCTTC. Its amino acids are CASNKQGRGGGYTF.